One and the same sample provided the 2 T cell receptor beta chains below, sequenced in a study of T cell responses to AZD1222 COVID-19 vaccine. Here immunoSEQ multiplex PCR was the method, and the copy in TCRdb shows in-frame clones only, minus some. The profile shows under 150,000 clones, 70% to 90% of them singletons. This material consisted of peripheral blood, taken on day 0 of AZD1222 vaccination. These receptors were collected from an adult in good health.

The chain combines TRBV11-1 with TRBJ2-1, with D unresolved. Germline CDR1 reads SGHAT; CDR2 reads FQDESV (reference sequence). V was cut by 5 bases and J by 9 bases, with 8 bases left in between. The CDR3 extends over 11 amino acids. Written as DNA, the CDR3 is TGTGCCAGCAGCATAGAAGTTGAGCAGTTCTTC. Translating it yields CASSIEVEQFF.

This chain joins TRBV27 and TRBJ2-7; TRBD2 matches at 9 bases. Looked up from germline, CDR1 is MNHEY and CDR2 is SMNVEV (reference sequence). The CDR3 spans 15 residues. Germline trimming cut 3 bases from V and 4 bases from J; bases unmatched to any gene: 7. CDR3 residues: CASSFISGGRYEQYF. CDR3 DNA: TGTGCCAGCAGTTTTATTAGCGGGGGAAGGTACGAGCAGTACTTC.